The sequence of this T cell receptor beta chain was determined in a study of T-cell reconstitution after alpha-beta-depleted transplantation in children. Overall study results and limits: T cells produced anew were the main source of T-cell counts and diversity one year after transplant.

As for this clonotype: The antigen is unknown.

TCRbeta library preparation incorporated unique molecular identifiers. TCRdb itself ran the PCR reads through MiXCR, one entry per CDR3 protein. The sample shows fewer than 700,000 distinct CDR3 sequences, about 21% of them seen only once. Germline V gives CDR1 DFQATT, CDR2 SNEGSKA (reference sequence). This CDR3 comprises 13 residues. The V end was cut by 5 bases, the J end by 5 bases, with 15 bases between. The sample consisted of PBMCs, mostly from graft donor cells, taken 360 days after TCRalphabeta/CD19-depleted stem cell transplant. This TCR was sampled from a boy in the first two years of life who had a stem cell transplant for acute myeloid leukemia, so the T cells may come from the graft donor. The V gene is TRBV20-1, the J gene TRBJ1-1; D may be TRBD1 (5 bases). CDR3: CSAVRGPGTEAFF. For the CDR3, the DNA is TGCAGTGCTGTCCGGGGCCCAGGGACTGAAGCTTTCTTT.